These 2 T cell receptor beta chains were sequenced from one sample in a study of neurological immune-mediated disorders. TCRdb recomputed calls from the 5' RACE reads with MiXCR, one row per CDR3 protein. The sample lists 50,000 to 80,000 distinct CDR3 sequences, 4.5% occurring once. The sequenced sample consisted of PBMCs. These receptors all come from a man under 40 with multiple sclerosis.

This clonotype was observed many times. DNA of the CDR3: TGCGCCAGCAGCTTGGAGTACGGGGGTACCTACAATGAGCAGTTCTTC. This encodes CASSLEYGGTYNEQFF. This chain uses TRBV5-1 with TRBJ2-1, with D tentatively TRBD2 (6 bases). The CDR3 has 16 residues. Germline V gene lookup returns CDR1 SGHRS and CDR2 YFSETQ. The V gene lost 0 bases and the J gene lost 2 bases, with 12 bases spanning the gap.

The gene calls are TRBV6-5 and TRBJ1-2; perhaps TRBD1 as D (5 bases). This CDR3 comprises 12 residues. The germline CDR1 and CDR2 sequences are MNHEY and SVGAGI. V was clipped by 5 bases and J by 6 bases, with 10 bases between them. CDR3 bases: TGTGCCAGCAGTCAGGGATGGAATGGCTACACCTTC. Translated, it gives CASSQGWNGYTF.